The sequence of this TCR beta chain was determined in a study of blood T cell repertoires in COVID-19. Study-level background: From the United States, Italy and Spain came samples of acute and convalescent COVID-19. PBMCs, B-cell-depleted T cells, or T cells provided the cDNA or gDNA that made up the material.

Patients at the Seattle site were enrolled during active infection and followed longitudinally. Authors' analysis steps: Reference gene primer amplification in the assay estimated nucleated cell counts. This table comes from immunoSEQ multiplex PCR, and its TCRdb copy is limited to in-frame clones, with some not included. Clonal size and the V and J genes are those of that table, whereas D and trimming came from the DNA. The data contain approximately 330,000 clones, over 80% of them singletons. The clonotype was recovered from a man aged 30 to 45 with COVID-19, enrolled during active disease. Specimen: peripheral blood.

The CDR3 loop is CAISGGTGQGANVLTF. The CDR3 nucleotides are TGTGCCATCAGCGGTGGGACAGGGCAAGGGGCCAACGTCCTGACTTTC. V usage is TRBV10-3 and J usage is TRBJ2-6, with 9 bases matching TRBD1. The germline V gene encodes CDR1 ENHRY and CDR2 SYGVKD. The CDR3 runs 16 residues. The V and J ends lost 6 bases and 4 bases, in that order; junction bases with no gene match: 7.